One sample yielded the 9 T cell receptor beta chains listed below, sequenced in a study of T-cell reconstitution after alpha-beta-depleted transplantation in children. TCRbeta library preparation incorporated unique molecular identifiers. Using its own MiXCR run on the PCR reads, TCRdb lists one record per CDR3 protein. The sample consists of 500,000 to 650,000 distinct CDR3 sequences, 10% to 12% of them appearing once. Specimen: PBMCs, mostly from graft donor cells, collected 180 days after TCRalphabeta/CD19-depleted stem cell transplant. These receptors were collected from a female patient under 10 years old who had a stem cell transplant for aplastic anemia, so the T cells may come from the graft donor.

This clonotype was detected ten times or more. This chain uses TRBV10-2 with TRBJ2-7, with TRBD1 identical over 10 bases. The CDR3 runs to 17 residues. V shed 0 bases, J shed 0 bases, and the junction held 5 bases outside the gene matches. CDR1 and CDR2 (germline): WSHSY, SAAADI. Here the CDR3 DNA reads TGCGCCAGCAGTGAGTCCGACAGGGGGCCCTCCTCCTACGAGCAGTACGTC. This encodes CASSESDRGPSSYEQYV.

This chain uses TRBV5-1 with TRBJ2-3; 10 positions agree with TRBD2. Germline CDR1 reads SGHRS; CDR2 reads YFSETQ. V lost 4 bases, J lost 0 bases, and 5 bases stayed unmatched. The CDR3 is 16 amino acids. The CDR3: CASSPPSGRSTDTQYF. CDR3 coding DNA: TGCGCCAGCAGCCCTCCTAGCGGGAGAAGCACAGATACGCAGTATTTT.

This clonotype was detected a few times. The chain carries TRBV4-3 and TRBJ1-4, with D unclear. Germline-derived CDR1 and CDR2 are LGHNA and YSLEER. V shed 0 bases and J shed 8 bases, with 10 bases lying between them. The CDR3 has 14 residues. The CDR3 sequence: CASSQDWANEKLFF. The CDR3 bases are TGCGCCAGCAGCCAAGATTGGGCAAACGAAAAACTGTTTTTT.

The chain is built from TRBV20-1 and TRBJ2-2, with a tentative D call TRBD2 (7 bases). This CDR3 is 15 amino acids long. Germline V lookup: CDR1 DFQATT, CDR2 SNEGSKA (reference sequence). Trimming took off 5 bases at V and 5 bases at J, with 18 bases between the two ends. Here the CDR3 DNA reads TGCAGTGCTTACAGGGACGGGGGGAAAACCGGGGAGCTGTTTTTT. Its protein is CSAYRDGGKTGELFF.

In this sample, this clonotype turned up many times. The V gene is TRBV28, the J gene TRBJ2-3; D not certain. V lost 0 bases to trimming and J lost 0 bases, with 10 bases between them. Germline CDR1 is MDHEN and CDR2 is SYDVKM. CDR3 length equals 16 residues. In DNA, the CDR3 is TGTGCCAGCAGTTTATGGATCGGTTCTAGCACAGATACGCAGTATTTT. Residues: CASSLWIGSSTDTQYF.

This clonotype was seen more than once but under ten times. The gene calls are TRBV7-2 and TRBJ1-2; no clear D. V lost 0 bases and J 7 bases, leaving 6 bases between the germline ends. CDR1 is SGHTA, CDR2 FQGNSA, per germline. The length of the CDR3 is 12 residues. CDR3 region: CASSLAPGGYTF. The DNA for the CDR3 is TGTGCCAGCAGCTTAGCCCCAGGTGGCTACACCTTC.

The chain recombines TRBV10-2 with TRBJ2-7; TRBD2 is a possible D gene (5 bases). V was trimmed by 8 bases and J by 3 bases, leaving 11 bases between them. CDR1 and CDR2 from the germline V gene are WSHSY and SAAADI. The CDR3 has 12 amino acids. CDR3 in amino acids: CASEGFYYEQYF. The CDR3 nucleotides are TGCGCCAGCGAGGGATTTTACTACGAGCAGTACTTC.

The chain couples TRBV12-3 or TRBV12-4 to TRBJ2-1; 14 bases map to TRBD2. The CDR3 extends over 18 amino acids. J gave up 0 bases and V 7 bases, and 8 bases lay outside the gene matches. CDR3 coding DNA: TGTGCCAGCACCGATCCCGGGACTAGCGGGAGCTCCTACAATGAGCAGTTCTTC. It yields the protein CASTDPGTSGSSYNEQFF.

This clonotype was found many times. The V and J genes are TRBV28 and TRBJ2-1; 8 bases match TRBD2. Germline V gene sequence: CDR1 MDHEN, CDR2 SYDVKM. V shed 3 bases and J 10 bases; nucleotides not matched to a gene: 17. This CDR3 is 17 amino acids long. CDR3 sequence (DNA): TGTGCCAGCAGTTTTTTGGGTCTAGCGGGTAGCTTGTGGGAGCAGTTCTTC. It specifies CASSFLGLAGSLWEQFF.